The 20 T cell receptor beta chains below were found in one sample sequenced in a study of blood T cells in healthy people across ages (dated by TCRdb to 2014 to 2015). The library was built by means of 5' RACE. Sequencing used an Illumina HiSeq 2500. A second about 6 to 11 cycle PCR used a sample-barcoded 5' primer and a J-beta primer mix. TCRdb trimmed the raw reads at Q25, called clones with MiXCR and kept productive beta chains. When rows share a CDR3 protein, they turn into one entry using the most common DNA and genes. This sample comprises hundreds of thousands of distinct CDR3 sequences, about three fifths of them detected only once. The ten largest account for 20% to 25% of the sample. Source material: blood. These receptors were taken from a man aged 30 to 39 in good health.

The V gene is TRBV10-3, the J gene TRBJ1-6; D is unclear. The CDR3 is 14 residues long. Germline loops: CDR1 ENHRY, CDR2 SYGVKD. V gave up 3 bases and J gave up 6 bases, with 9 bases separating them. The CDR3 bases are TGTGCCATCAGTGACGGACTGATTAATTCACCCCTCCACTTT. Translation gives CAISDGLINSPLHF.

The V and J genes are TRBV7-2 and TRBJ2-7; D may be TRBD1 (6 bases). Trimming cost V 4 bases and J 2 bases, with 12 bases left between them. Looked up from germline, CDR1 is SGHTA and CDR2 is FQGNSA. The CDR3 consists of 14 residues. In nucleotides, the CDR3 is TGTGCCAGCAGCTCGGACAGATACACCTACGAGCAGTACTTC. This sequence encodes CASSSDRYTYEQYF.

The rearrangement joins TRBV4-2 to TRBJ2-7; the D gene is possibly TRBD2 (7 bases). CDR1 and CDR2 from the germline V gene are LGHNA and YNFKEQ. CDR3 size: 15 residues. Trimming stripped 4 bases from V and 2 bases from J, with 15 bases between. As DNA, the CDR3 is TGTGCCAGCAGCCTACTGGGAGGGGGGCCCTACGAGCAGTACTTC. Residues: CASSLLGGGPYEQYF.

The V and J genes are TRBV18 and TRBJ2-5, with 7 bases that match TRBD1. The V gene end was trimmed by 4 bases and the J gene end by 4 bases; junction bases not matched to a gene: 15. Germline-derived CDR1 and CDR2 are KGHSH and LQKENI. The CDR3 has 17 amino acids. The CDR3 bases are TGTGCCAGCTCACGACCCTCCCGGGGACAGATAGGAGAGACCCAGTACTTC. Residues: CASSRPSRGQIGETQYF. Based on the CDR3 plus reference TRBV18 and TRBJ2-5, the full variable domain is NAGVMQNPRHLVRRRGQEARLRCSPMKGHSHVYWYRQLPEEGLKFMVYLQKENIIDESGMPKERFSAEFPKEGPSILRIQQVVRGDSAAYFCASSRPSRGQIGETQYFGPGTRLLVL.

CDR3 amino acids: CASSPGLAGGLKTQYF. In DNA form, the CDR3 reads TGTGCCAGCAGCCCGGGACTAGCGGGGGGGCTGAAGACCCAGTACTTC. V is TRBV11-2 and J is TRBJ2-4; 16 nucleotides align to TRBD2. The DNA matches TRBJ2-5 better at its end, which makes the J call doubtful. This CDR3 has 16 amino acids. Germline CDR1 reads SGHAT; CDR2 reads FQNNGV.

This clonotype has only a few counts. This chain uses TRBV12-3 or TRBV12-4 with TRBJ1-1; D unclear. The CDR3 loop spans 14 amino acids. V was trimmed by 1 base and J by 0 bases, leaving 6 bases between them. This chain's CDR3 is CASSLGPMNTEAFF. The CDR3 DNA is TGTGCCAGCAGTTTAGGTCCCATGAACACTGAAGCTTTCTTT.

In this sample, this clonotype turned up many times. The chain has TRBV25-1 and TRBJ2-7, with D perhaps matching TRBD2 (5 bases). Between the trimmed V and J ends, which lost 11 bases and 3 bases, there was a span of 17 bases. This CDR3 comprises 13 residues. Germline-derived CDR1 and CDR2 are MGHDK and SYGVNS. CDR3 DNA sequence: TGTGCCGCAGCAGCCGGGGAAGACTACGAGCAGTACTTC. Its translation is CAAAAGEDYEQYF.

This clonotype was found a few times. The genes are TRBV7-9 and TRBJ1-6; no clear D gene. Germline V gene sequence: CDR1 SEHNR, CDR2 FQNEAQ (reference sequence). The CDR3 is 17 amino acids. V lost 1 base and J 2 bases, leaving 12 bases between the germline ends. DNA of the CDR3: TGTGCCAGCAGCTTAGTTTTGTCAGGAGCCTATAATTCACCCCTCCACTTT. It translates to CASSLVLSGAYNSPLHF.

This clonotype was recorded many times. The V call is TRBV6-4, the J call TRBJ1-1; D unresolved. The germline V gene encodes CDR1 MRHNA and CDR2 SNTAGT. With 4 bases removed from V and 2 bases from J, the gap between germline ends came to 8 bases. The CDR3 extends over 13 amino acids. CDR3 sequence (DNA): TGTGCCAGCAGTGTGGAGGGAAACACTGAAGCTTTCTTT. Encoded protein: CASSVEGNTEAFF.

Here the CDR3 reads CSAWTGEGSPLHF. CDR3 nucleotide sequence: TGCAGCGCCTGGACAGGGGAAGGTTCACCCCTCCACTTT. V gene TRBV29-1 combines with J gene TRBJ1-6; 9 bases are shared with TRBD1. The germline gives CDR1 SQVTM, CDR2 ANQGSEA. This CDR3 comprises 13 residues. J lost 9 bases, V lost 7 bases, and 7 bases had no gene match.

This chain uses TRBV7-2 with TRBJ2-1; maybe TRBD2 (5 bases). The CDR3 runs 13 residues. CDR1 SGHTA and CDR2 FQGNSA come from the germline V gene. V lost 5 bases and J 7 bases, leaving 12 bases between the germline ends. The CDR3 nucleotides are TGTGCCAGCAGCCAACCCGGGGAGAATGAGCAGTTCTTC. Its protein is CASSQPGENEQFF.

This chain connects TRBV6-5 to TRBJ2-7; the D gene is possibly TRBD1 (6 bases). The V gene lost 7 bases and the J gene lost 5 bases, with 18 bases spanning the gap. The CDR3 totals 14 residues. Per germline, CDR1 MNHEY and CDR2 SVGAGI. In DNA, the CDR3 is TGTGCCAGCATCCCGCGCAGGGGCACGAACGAGCAGTACTTC. Translation gives CASIPRRGTNEQYF.

The J gene is TRBJ1-1, the V gene TRBV6-5; tentative D call: TRBD1 (5 bases). Germline CDR1 and CDR2: MNHEY and SVGAGI. This CDR3 has 15 amino acids. The V end lost 2 bases, the J end lost 4 bases, and 14 bases lay between the germline ends. The CDR3 here is CASSYLSGGRTEAFF. As DNA, the CDR3 is TGTGCCAGCAGTTACCTGTCGGGGGGTCGCACTGAAGCTTTCTTT.

The sample holds a few counts of this clonotype. The CDR3 is CSARGTRQTTFYEQYF. CDR3 nucleotides: TGCAGTGCTAGGGGGACACGGCAGACCACCTTCTACGAGCAGTACTTC. The chain uses TRBV20-1 and TRBJ2-7, with D possibly matching TRBD1 (6 bases). CDR3 length: 16 residues. Germline assignment: CDR1 DFQATT and CDR2 SNEGSKA (reference sequence). V was clipped by 3 bases and J by 3 bases, with 21 bases between them.

This clonotype was seen more than once but under ten times. J is TRBJ2-7 and V is TRBV7-6; 7 nucleotides align to TRBD2. CDR1 is SGHVS and CDR2 is FNYEAQ in the germline V gene. The trim removed 8 bases at V and 1 base at J, leaving 5 bases unmatched. The CDR3 has 13 amino acids. The CDR3: CASAAGPSYEQYF. The CDR3 bases are TGTGCCAGCGCAGCGGGGCCATCCTACGAGCAGTACTTC.

The chain joins TRBV12-3 or TRBV12-4 to TRBJ1-2; D not certain. CDR3 size: 11 residues. V gave up 10 bases and J gave up 4 bases, with 10 bases separating them. The CDR3 DNA is TGTGCCACCCCAAACGCCTATGGCTACACCTTC. Its protein product is CATPNAYGYTF.

The genes are TRBV5-6 and TRBJ2-3; 7 bases agree with TRBD2. CDR1 is SGHDT, CDR2 YYEEEE, per germline. The CDR3 has 16 residues. The ends lost 0 bases at V and 7 bases at J; junction bases unmatched: 11. As DNA, the CDR3 is TGTGCCAGCAGCTTGGGTTGGGCTAGCGGAGTAAATACGCAGTATTTT. Translated: CASSLGWASGVNTQYF. The whole variable domain, remainder taken from reference TRBV5-6 and TRBJ2-3, is DAGVTQSPTHLIKTRGQQVTLRCSPKSGHDTVSWYQQALGQGPQFIFQYYEEEERQRGNFPDRFSGHQFPNYSSELNVNALLLGDSALYLCASSLGWASGVNTQYFGPGTRLTVL.

The V gene is TRBV7-8, the J gene TRBJ2-1; D is possibly TRBD1 or TRBD2 (5 bases each). V was pared by 4 bases and J by 7 bases, with 17 bases between. The germline V gene has CDR1 SGHVS and CDR2 FQNEAQ. CDR3 length: 15 residues. The CDR3 here is CASSYGTGRGNEQFF. CDR3 nucleotide sequence: TGTGCCAGCAGCTATGGGACGGGTAGGGGAAATGAGCAGTTCTTC.

The V gene is TRBV5-1, the J gene TRBJ2-2; 8 bases are shared with TRBD2. The V gene end was trimmed by 1 base and the J gene end by 2 bases; junction bases not matched to a gene: 4. From germline, CDR1 is SGHRS and CDR2 YFSETQ. This CDR3 region has 16 residues. The CDR3 spells CASSLTSGGNTGELFF. For the CDR3, the DNA is TGCGCCAGCAGCTTGACGAGCGGGGGAAACACCGGGGAGCTGTTTTTT.

The chain combines TRBV6-2 or TRBV6-3 with TRBJ2-1, with 8 bases matching TRBD2. Gene TRBJ2-7 matches the end of the DNA better, so the J call may be wrong. Looked up from germline, CDR1 is MNHEY and CDR2 is SVGEGT. The CDR3 runs 16 residues. The CDR3 DNA reads as TGTGCCAGCAGAGTAATCACTAGCGGTCCCAACAATGAGCAGTACTTC. As protein: CASRVITSGPNNEQYF.